The sequence of this T cell receptor (beta chain) was determined in a study of shared clonotypes between healthy human individuals. At the level of the study: Every donor yielded three CD4 naive, three CD4 memory, two CD8 naive and one CD8 memory plate.

In the source study's methods: Owing to the provision of junction-only sequences devoid of quality scores by immunoSEQ, filtering differed. Method: immunoSEQ multiplex PCR; TCRdb's copy keeps in-frame clones and lacks some. V and J calls plus clone size are reproduced from that table; the DNA served to infer D and trimming. The data contain roughly 2 million clones, almost 96% of them singletons. Points from the study as a whole: Generally, naive subsets (rather than memory subsets) showed larger estimated richness. Among non-shared clonotypes, generation probabilities were lower than among those shared by all four donors.

CDR1 and CDR2 from the germline V gene are MNHEY and SMNVEV (reference sequence). V lost 5 bases and J 5 bases, leaving 12 bases between the germline ends. The CDR3 extends over 13 amino acids. On this clone itself: The antigen remains unidentified.

The sequence was collected from a young man in good health. Specimen: naive CD4+ T cells sorted from blood. The subset: CD45RA+ positively selected. The chain carries TRBV27 and TRBJ1-2; D is perhaps TRBD1 (6 bases). The CDR3 DNA reads as TGTGCCAGCAGTCCGTTGGACAGTTATGGCTACACCTTC. Translation: CASSPLDSYGYTF.